The 18 T cell receptor beta chains presented below share a single source sample, sequenced in a study of blood T cells in healthy people across ages. Then a second PCR, running roughly 6 to 11 cycles, was carried out with a sample-barcoded 5' primer and a J-beta primer mix. TCRdb processed the 5' RACE reads anew with MiXCR; each CDR3 protein has one entry. The repertoire consists of 850,000 to 1,300,000 distinct CDR3 sequences, with 45% occurring once and the leading ten covering 18%. Sequenced input: blood. These receptors were collected from a woman aged 55-69 years in good health.

The gene calls are TRBV10-2 and TRBJ2-4; no clear D gene. The CDR3 is made up of 12 amino acids. Trimming took 5 bases from V and 13 from J, leaving 15 bases between them. Germline values: CDR1 WSHSY, CDR2 SAAADI. The CDR3 loop reads CASSPHSSKQYF. The CDR3 DNA sequence: TGCGCCAGCAGTCCCCACTCGTCTAAGCAGTACTTC.

The chain joins TRBV20-1 to TRBJ2-1; D is unresolved. The V gene's germline CDR1 is DFQATT and CDR2 SNEGSKA (reference sequence). Trimming stripped 2 bases from V and 7 bases from J, with 3 bases between. CDR3 length: 10 amino acids. The CDR3 protein is CSARPNEQFF. DNA of the CDR3: TGCAGTGCTAGACCGAATGAGCAGTTCTTC.

CDR3 sequence: CSVREGGTFF. CDR3 sequence (DNA): TGCAGCGTGAGGGAGGGGGGCACGTTCTTC. The V and J genes are TRBV29-1 and TRBJ2-1; tentative D call: TRBD2 (7 bases). Trimming pared 6 bases from V and 15 bases from J, leaving 15 bases between. This CDR3 has 10 residues. Germline CDR1 reads SQVTM; CDR2 reads ANQGSEA.

This chain connects TRBV24-1 to TRBJ2-3; 11 bases line up with TRBD2. The length of the CDR3 is 13 residues. Germline-derived CDR1 and CDR2 are KGHDR and SFDVKD. V gave up 10 bases and J gave up 8 bases; unmatched junction bases: 7. The CDR3: CATTSGSMGTQYF. CDR3 in DNA: TGTGCCACTACTAGCGGGAGTATGGGTACGCAGTATTTT.

The CDR3 coding sequence is TGCGCCAGCAGCTTTCGAGGGGCGCCCTACGAGCAGTACTTC. It encodes CASSFRGAPYEQYF. This chain links TRBV5-1 with TRBJ2-4; D tentatively reads TRBD1 or TRBD2 (5 bases each). The DNA end is more similar to TRBJ2-7, so the J call may be wrong. The CDR3 length is 14 residues. Germline V gene data show CDR1 as SGHRS and CDR2 as YFSETQ.

This chain connects TRBV14 to TRBJ2-3; either TRBD1 or TRBD2 may supply D (5 bases each). The germline CDR1 and CDR2 sequences are SGHDN and FVKESK. V was trimmed by 4 bases and J by 10 bases, leaving 12 bases between them. The CDR3 runs 12 residues. CDR3 region: CASSRTPGAQYF. CDR3 bases: TGTGCCAGCAGCCGGACACCCGGGGCGCAGTATTTT.

This chain uses TRBV9 with TRBJ2-3; D may correspond to TRBD1 or TRBD2 (6 bases each). The V gene's germline CDR1 is SGDLS and CDR2 YYNGEE. This CDR3 spans 12 amino acids. Trimming took off 6 bases at V and 13 bases at J, with 18 bases between the two ends. The chain's CDR3 is CASTPGGDVKYF. In DNA, the CDR3 is TGTGCCAGCACCCCCGGGGGCGACGTCAAGTATTTT.

The chain links TRBV5-1 to TRBJ2-5, with 10 bases that match TRBD2. The CDR3 is 15 amino acids. With V trimmed by 2 bases and J by 3 bases, 4 bases remained unmatched. Looked up from germline, CDR1 is SGHRS and CDR2 is YFSETQ. The CDR3 here is CASSLSGTSEETQYF. CDR3 DNA sequence: TGCGCCAGCAGCTTATCCGGGACTAGCGAAGAGACCCAGTACTTC.

V is TRBV28 and J is TRBJ2-1, with TRBD2 identical over 7 bases. V lost 3 bases, J lost 0 bases, and 14 bases stayed unmatched. CDR1 is MDHEN, CDR2 SYDVKM, per germline. The CDR3 runs 19 residues. The CDR3 reads CASSFPPQLATSSYNEQFF. DNA for the CDR3: TGTGCCAGCAGTTTTCCCCCTCAACTAGCGACAAGCTCCTACAATGAGCAGTTCTTC.

As regards this clonotype: This could be a read error, since a much larger clone is one nucleotide away. The DNA for the CDR3 is TGTGCCAGCGGCCCAAGACCGGGGTTTCATGACGAGCAGTACTTC. This codes for CASGPRPGFHDEQYF. The V call is TRBV27, the J call TRBJ2-5; the D gene is possibly TRBD2 (5 bases). The J call is doubtful: the DNA matches TRBJ2-7 better. This CDR3 region has 15 residues. From germline, CDR1 is MNHEY and CDR2 SMNVEV (reference sequence).

In its sample, this clonotype was seen a few times. The chain recombines TRBV13 with TRBJ2-7; TRBD1 aligns across 8 bases. Trimming took 0 bases from V and 4 from J; bases not matched to a gene: 2. Germline CDR1 is PRHDT and CDR2 is FYEKMQ (reference sequence). The CDR3 is 14 amino acids. CDR3 DNA sequence: TGTGCCAGCAGCTTAGGGGACAGGGAGTACGAGCAGTACTTC. It is translated as CASSLGDREYEQYF.

This clonotype was found a few times. This rearrangement joins TRBV29-1 to TRBJ2-5; 7 bases agree with TRBD1. Near its end, the DNA agrees better with TRBJ2-7, so the J call may be wrong. Germline lookup yields CDR1 SQVTM and CDR2 ANQGSEA. The CDR3 spans 12 residues. The CDR3 is CSVVGQLSEQYF. The CDR3 DNA follows: TGCAGCGTTGTGGGACAGCTGTCCGAGCAGTACTTC.

The J gene is TRBJ2-5, the V gene TRBV7-8, with 7 bases identical to TRBD1. The J call could be wrong; TRBJ2-7 is a better fit for the DNA end. Germline values: CDR1 SGHVS, CDR2 FQNEAQ. The CDR3 consists of 15 residues. CDR3 coding DNA: TGTGCCAGCAGCTTAGCTTGGGACAGTCTCCTCGAGCAGTACTTC. Translating it yields CASSLAWDSLLEQYF.

The chain uses TRBV20-1 and TRBJ2-7; 7 bases map to TRBD2. Germline trimming cut 2 bases from V and 3 bases from J; bases unmatched to any gene: 13. The CDR3 is made up of 16 amino acids. Per germline, CDR1 DFQATT and CDR2 SNEGSKA (reference sequence). CDR3 region: CSARTREGQYYYEQYF. The CDR3 DNA follows: TGCAGTGCTAGAACTAGGGAGGGGCAGTACTACTACGAGCAGTACTTC.

CDR3 in amino acids: CSASRQGAPTNYGYTF. DNA of the CDR3: TGCAGTGCCAGCCGACAGGGGGCCCCTACTAACTATGGCTACACCTTC. This rearrangement joins TRBV20-1 to TRBJ1-2; 10 nucleotides line up with TRBD1. The CDR3 extends over 16 amino acids. Trimming removed 6 bases from V and 0 bases from J; junction bases left unmatched: 10. CDR1 and CDR2 (germline): DFQATT, SNEGSKA (reference sequence).

V usage is TRBV9 and J usage is TRBJ2-1; 8 positions match TRBD2. Losses at the gene ends were 4 bases for V and 1 base for J; bases not matched to a gene: 7. This CDR3 is built from 16 residues. Per the germline V gene, CDR1 is SGDLS and CDR2 is YYNGEE. CDR3 nucleotide sequence: TGTGCCAGCAGCATGAGCGGGAGAGGGTCCTACAATGAGCAGTTCTTC. Amino acids: CASSMSGRGSYNEQFF.

This clonotype was picked up a small number of times. The chain has TRBV7-2 and TRBJ2-7; TRBD2 agrees at 8 bases. The trim removed 3 bases at V and 2 bases at J, leaving 6 bases unmatched. This CDR3 is 15 amino acids long. In germline, CDR1 is SGHTA, CDR2 FQGNSA. The CDR3 loop is CASSFFREGAYEQYF. CDR3 coding DNA: TGTGCCAGCAGCTTCTTTCGGGAGGGCGCCTACGAGCAGTACTTC. Together with reference TRBV7-2 and TRBJ2-7, the CDR3 gives the full variable domain: GAGVSQSPSNKVTEKGKDVELRCDPISGHTALYWYRQSLGQGLEFLIYFQGNSAPDKSGLPSDRFSAERTGGSVSTLTIQRTQQEDSAVYLCASSFFREGAYEQYFGPGTRLTVT.

The chain employs TRBV11-2 and TRBJ2-7; either TRBD1 or TRBD2 may supply D (6 bases each). Trimming removed 5 bases at V and 4 bases at J, with 21 bases between. The CDR3 extends over 16 amino acids. The germline V gene encodes CDR1 SGHAT and CDR2 FQNNGV. The CDR3, as DNA: TGTGCCAGCAGCGCCGGGGGATCAGGGGCTTGGTACGAGCAGTACTTC. Amino acids: CASSAGGSGAWYEQYF.